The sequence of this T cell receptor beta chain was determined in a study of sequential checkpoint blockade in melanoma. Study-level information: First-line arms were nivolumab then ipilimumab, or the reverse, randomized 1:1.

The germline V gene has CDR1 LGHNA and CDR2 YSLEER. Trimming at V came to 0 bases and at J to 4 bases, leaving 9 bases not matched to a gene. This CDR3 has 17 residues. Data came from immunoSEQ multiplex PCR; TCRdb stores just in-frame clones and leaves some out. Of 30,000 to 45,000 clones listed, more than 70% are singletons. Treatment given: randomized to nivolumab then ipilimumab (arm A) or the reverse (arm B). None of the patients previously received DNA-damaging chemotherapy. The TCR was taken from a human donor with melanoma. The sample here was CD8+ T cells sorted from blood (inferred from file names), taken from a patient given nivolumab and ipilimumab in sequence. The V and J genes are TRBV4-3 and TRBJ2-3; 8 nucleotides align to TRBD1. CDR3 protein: CASSQEISRGRPDTQYF. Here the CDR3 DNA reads TGCGCCAGCAGCCAAGAAATATCCAGGGGGCGCCCAGATACGCAGTATTTT.